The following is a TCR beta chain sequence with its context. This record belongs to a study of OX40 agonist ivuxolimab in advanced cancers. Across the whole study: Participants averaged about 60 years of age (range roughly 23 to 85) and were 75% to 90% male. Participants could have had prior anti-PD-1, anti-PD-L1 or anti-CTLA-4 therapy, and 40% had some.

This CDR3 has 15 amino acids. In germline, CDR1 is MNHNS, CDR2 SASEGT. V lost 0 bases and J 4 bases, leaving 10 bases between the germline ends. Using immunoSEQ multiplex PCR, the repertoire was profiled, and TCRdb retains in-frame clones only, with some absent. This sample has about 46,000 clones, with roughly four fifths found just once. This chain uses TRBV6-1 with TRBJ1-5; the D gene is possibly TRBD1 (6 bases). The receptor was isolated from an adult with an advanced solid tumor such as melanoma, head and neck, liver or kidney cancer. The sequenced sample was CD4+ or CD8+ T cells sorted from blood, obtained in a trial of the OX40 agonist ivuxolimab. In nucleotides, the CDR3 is TGTGCCAGCAGTGAAGCAGGACAGCAAAATCAGCCCCAGCATTTT. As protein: CASSEAGQQNQPQHF.